The source of this T cell receptor (beta chain) is a study of T cells in localized non-small cell lung cancer (dated by TCRdb to the early 2020s). About the full investigation: Comparing tumors with uninvolved tumor-adjacent lungs, the study looked at the T cell repertoires of a few hundred patients with early-stage NSCLC. The cohort was made up of approximately 250 treatment-naive NSCLC patients whose localized lung tumors had been resected. The mean age of the NSCLC patients was about 62 years, with 130 or so men and around 99 women.

At diagnosis, tumor, uninvolved tumor-adjacent lung and peripheral blood were collected and then preserved as a mix of FFPE and fresh-frozen material. For TCR repertoire profiling, the blood samples were analyzed as peripheral blood mononuclear cells. The CDR3 goes from the cysteine to the phenylalanine over 16 residues. Only the CDR3 part of the read is kept: 48 bases, read in frame from the first base. The germline V gene gives CDR1 as SNHLY and CDR2 as FYNNEI. V lost 4 bases and J lost 0 bases, and the count of bases not matched to a germline gene is 6. Beyond this particular receptor, the publication reports: Longer overall survival was associated with higher blood T cell density, whereas shorter survival was associated with higher adjacent-lung clonality. Uninvolved tumor-adjacent lung showed the highest T cell clonality, higher than tumor, which suggests more focused antigenic responses in the adjacent lung. Because multi-region tumor sequencing was not performed, intratumor heterogeneity could not be ruled out. A median of around 57 of the top 100 tumor clones turned up in the paired uninvolved adjacent lung, and some 28 of those clones also ranked among the top 100 of that same adjacent lung. Since the design was exploratory, TCR variables were selected using unadjusted p-values with no false-discovery rate correction.

TCR beta CDR3 regions were sequenced from DNA using the immunoSEQ Assay. On the authors' methods: To compute T cell density, TCR beta template counts were normalized to usable DNA, which was estimated by amplifying housekeeping genes. The preseqR package was used to estimate richness by extrapolating to 400,000 templates for PBMC samples and to 120,000 templates for tissue samples. Clonality was taken to be one minus Pielou's evenness. Tissue-enriched TCRs were identified through differential abundance testing performed on productive amino-acid clonotypes, with a minimum total count of 5 and an alpha of 0.1. Repertoire overlap between compartments was quantified with the Jaccard Index and Morisita Overlap Index. GLIPH grouped TCR beta CDR3s together with public tetramer-defined viral CDR3s, and a viral motif had to include at least three viral sequences and also show V-gene enrichment. TCRdb limited this immuneACCESS table to in-frame rearrangements with V and J called. A share of clones is missing; checked studies link under half to unresolved V genes, and the rest is unexplained. That table gives V, J and clone size, and the DNA gave D and trimming. For this sample there are about 91,000 clones; approximately 90% appear just once. Roughly 15% of the sample is in the top ten clones.

To note about this clone: Its recognized antigen is unknown. Per-base qualities were not stored, and no clone one base away is much larger.

Sequences were derived from peripheral blood, sampled before any cancer treatment. The receptor's source is a man aged 35 to 70 with stage I squamous cell lung carcinoma. The chain links TRBV2 with TRBJ1-5, with 7 bases in between that match TRBD1. The CDR3 protein: CASSGQGPNSNQPQHF. In nucleotides, the sequence is TGTGCCAGCAGTGGACAGGGTCCCAATAGCAATCAGCCCCAGCATTTT.